These 32 T cell receptor beta chains share one sample of origin, sequenced in a study of blood T cell repertoires in COVID-19. This table comes from immunoSEQ multiplex PCR, and its TCRdb copy is limited to in-frame clones, with some not included. The table records 35,000 to 40,000 clones, roughly 80% of them present only once. Sequenced sample: peripheral blood. All receptors come from a man between 50 and 59 years old with active or convalescent COVID-19.

This rearrangement joins TRBV5-1 to TRBJ1-1, with D perhaps matching TRBD1 (6 bases). Germline CDR1 SGHRS, CDR2 YFSETQ. V lost 7 bases and J 4 bases, leaving 20 bases between the germline ends. This CDR3 is built from 15 residues. The CDR3 here is CASQISTDRLTEAFF. DNA of the CDR3: TGCGCCAGCCAAATCTCTACGGACAGACTCACTGAAGCTTTCTTT.

V gene TRBV29-1 combines with J gene TRBJ1-1; D is perhaps TRBD1 (5 bases). The CDR3 loop spans 13 amino acids. From germline, CDR1 is SQVTM and CDR2 ANQGSEA. The V end was cut by 4 bases, the J end by 5 bases, with 14 bases between. The CDR3 is CSVVGGMGTEAFF. The CDR3 DNA reads TGCAGCGTTGTGGGGGGGATGGGGACTGAAGCTTTCTTT.

The chain is built from TRBV7-9 and TRBJ2-7; possibly TRBD2 for D (6 bases). V lost 3 bases and J 6 bases, leaving 18 bases between the germline ends. Germline assignment: CDR1 SEHNR and CDR2 FQNEAQ (reference sequence). The CDR3 extends over 15 amino acids. This CDR3 reads CASSLSSGGVGEQYF. DNA of the CDR3: TGTGCCAGCAGCTTGTCGAGCGGCGGGGTTGGCGAGCAGTACTTC.

V and J are TRBV10-2 and TRBJ2-7; 8 nucleotides match TRBD2. The CDR3 runs 14 residues. The V segment lost 3 bases and the J segment 2 bases; nucleotides outside the gene matches: 3. CDR1 is WSHSY, CDR2 SAAADI, per germline. The CDR3 DNA reads as TGCGCCAGCAGTGACGGCGGGGGGCCCTACGAGCAGTACTTC. This translates into CASSDGGGPYEQYF.

The V call is TRBV4-2, the J call TRBJ1-2; the D is unclear. CDR1 and CDR2 (germline): LGHNA, YNFKEQ. Trimming removed 0 bases from V and 8 bases from J, with 10 bases in between. This CDR3 comprises 13 residues. In nucleotides, the CDR3 is TGTGCCAGCAGCCAAGATCTGAGGAGAGGCTACACCTTC. This translates into CASSQDLRRGYTF.

The chain is built from TRBV5-7 and TRBJ1-5; unclear D gene. TRBV5-7 is marked as an open reading frame, function uncertain. Trimming cost V 1 base and J 0 bases, with 20 bases left between them. The CDR3 runs to 19 residues. The CDR3 DNA reads as TGTGCCAGCAGCTTGTACCGGACTATGAACCATTATAGCAATCAGCCCCAGCATTTT. This encodes CASSLYRTMNHYSNQPQHF.

This clone was counted once. The rearrangement uses TRBV12-5 and TRBJ1-3; tentative D call: TRBD1 (5 bases). Germline V gene lookup returns CDR1 LGHNT and CDR2 FRNRAP. Trimming removed 5 bases from V and 0 bases from J, with 8 bases in between. This CDR3 comprises 14 residues. The CDR3 DNA reads as TGTGCTAGTGGTCCAGACAGCTCTGGAAACACCATATATTTT. This encodes CASGPDSSGNTIYF.

V gene TRBV5-4 combines with J gene TRBJ2-1; D is possibly TRBD2 (6 bases). The CDR3 runs to 14 residues. Germline V gene lookup returns CDR1 SGHNT and CDR2 YYREEE (reference sequence). The V and J ends lost 1 base and 5 bases respectively, with 10 bases between them. The CDR3 here is CASSLKGGDNEQFF. As DNA, the CDR3 is TGTGCCAGCAGCTTGAAGGGAGGTGACAATGAGCAGTTCTTC.

The chain uses TRBV27 and TRBJ1-2; no firm D call. CDR1 is MNHEY and CDR2 is SMNVEV in the germline V gene (reference sequence). This CDR3 is 11 amino acids long. Trimming cost V 7 bases and J 4 bases, with 7 bases left between them. Written as DNA, the CDR3 is TGTGCCAGCAAAGGAGTCTATGGCTACACCTTC. Its translation: CASKGVYGYTF.

The chain recombines TRBV15 with TRBJ2-3; 11 positions agree with TRBD2. In germline, CDR1 is LNHNV, CDR2 YYDKDF (reference sequence). This CDR3 spans 15 amino acids. The V and J ends lost 8 bases and 3 bases, in that order; junction bases with no gene match: 7. The CDR3 is CATRIAGGPTDTQYF. The DNA of the CDR3 is TGTGCCACCCGCATAGCGGGGGGGCCGACAGATACGCAGTATTTT.

The gene calls are TRBV6-5 and TRBJ2-7; weak D call: TRBD1 (5 bases). From germline, CDR1 is MNHEY and CDR2 SVGAGI. The CDR3 length is 14 residues. V lost 5 bases to trimming and J lost 6 bases, with 17 bases between them. Written as DNA, the CDR3 is TGTGCCAGCAGTACTACAGGTGGTTCCGGCGAGCAGTACTTC. Its protein is CASSTTGGSGEQYF.

This rearrangement joins TRBV7-9 to TRBJ2-7, with 12 bases matching TRBD2. V was pared by 5 bases and J by 2 bases, with 13 bases of the junction left unmatched. Per germline, CDR1 SEHNR and CDR2 FQNEAQ (reference sequence). CDR3 length: 18 amino acids. The DNA of the CDR3 is TGTGCCAGCAGCACTACACTAGCGGGGGGTACCCTCCCCTACGAGCAGTACTTC. Its translation is CASSTTLAGGTLPYEQYF.

The sample holds one count of this clone. V and J are TRBV19 and TRBJ1-5; 11 bases match TRBD1. In germline, CDR1 is LNHDA, CDR2 SQIVND (reference sequence). CDR3 length: 17 residues. J was trimmed by 4 bases and V by 2 bases; bases with no gene match: 7. CDR3 amino acids: CASSILRTGGVNQPQHF. In DNA, the CDR3 is TGTGCCAGTAGTATACTCCGGACAGGGGGCGTAAATCAGCCCCAGCATTTT.

The V gene is TRBV10-3, the J gene TRBJ2-1; 9 nucleotides match TRBD1. This CDR3 has 15 residues. Unmatched junction bases numbered 3, after V lost 2 bases and J lost 4 bases. Germline CDR1 and CDR2: ENHRY and SYGVKD. The CDR3 loop reads CAISEPGQGYNEQFF. In nucleotides, the CDR3 is TGTGCCATCAGTGAGCCGGGACAGGGATACAATGAGCAGTTCTTC.

J is TRBJ2-3 and V is TRBV5-1; D is perhaps TRBD1 (6 bases). Germline-derived CDR1 and CDR2 are SGHRS and YFSETQ. The CDR3 is 15 residues long. V shed 0 bases and J shed 6 bases, with 14 bases lying between them. The CDR3 bases are TGCGCCAGCAGCTTGGAAAAGGGGGAGAGTGATACGCAGTATTTT. Translated, it gives CASSLEKGESDTQYF.

The chain employs TRBV19 and TRBJ1-1; D gene unclear. Trimming cost V 8 bases and J 4 bases, with 17 bases left between them. CDR1 is LNHDA, CDR2 SQIVND, per germline (reference sequence). CDR3 size: 14 residues. The CDR3 DNA follows: TGTGCCAGTCAATCTTTTCCCGGCGGCACTGAAGCTTTCTTT. It encodes CASQSFPGGTEAFF.

The CDR3 reads CASSEAWNSGGTNEQFF. The CDR3 nucleotides read TGTGCCAGCAGTGAAGCGTGGAATAGCGGGGGAACCAATGAGCAGTTCTTC. The chain links TRBV6-1 to TRBJ2-1; 9 bases fit TRBD2. Germline-derived CDR1 and CDR2 are MNHNS and SASEGT. Losses at the gene ends were 0 bases for V and 6 bases for J; bases not matched to a gene: 9. CDR3 length equals 17 residues.

This clone has more than one count but fewer than ten. This chain connects TRBV7-9 to TRBJ2-7, with D perhaps matching TRBD1 (6 bases). The V gene's germline CDR1 is SEHNR and CDR2 FQNEAQ (reference sequence). The CDR3 sequence is 15 residues long. The V end was cut by 11 bases, the J end by 0 bases, with 20 bases between. CDR3 coding DNA: TGTGCCGGATCTCCCAGAGCAGGGGCCTCCTACGAGCAGTACTTC. Its translation is CAGSPRAGASYEQYF.

The J gene is TRBJ1-1, the V gene TRBV7-9; no clear D. The CDR3 runs to 14 residues. Germline V CDR1 and CDR2: SEHNR, FQNEAQ (reference sequence). Trimming pared 5 bases from V and 0 bases from J, leaving 10 bases between. CDR3 DNA: TGTGCCAGCAGCACACAGACCGTGAACACTGAAGCTTTCTTT. Its protein product is CASSTQTVNTEAFF.

This clone appeared a single time. V is TRBV7-2 and J is TRBJ2-2; 9 nucleotides line up with TRBD2. The V gene end was trimmed by 6 bases and the J gene end by 2 bases; junction bases not matched to a gene: 7. The CDR3 contains 16 residues. Per the germline V gene, CDR1 is SGHTA and CDR2 is FQGNSA. The CDR3 DNA is TGTGCCAGCAGACTACGCGGGGGGGAAAACACCGGGGAGCTGTTTTTT. Residues: CASRLRGGENTGELFF. The complete variable domain, with remaining parts taken from reference TRBV7-2 and TRBJ2-2, reads GAGVSQSPSNKVTEKGKDVELRCDPISGHTALYWYRQSLGQGLEFLIYFQGNSAPDKSGLPSDRFSAERTGGSVSTLTIQRTQQEDSAVYLCASRLRGGENTGELFFGEGSRLTVL.

This clone was counted a single time. The rearrangement links TRBV19 to TRBJ2-7, with 7 bases fitting TRBD2. The V gene's germline CDR1 is LNHDA and CDR2 SQIVND (reference sequence). This CDR3 region has 15 residues. The V and J ends lost 6 bases and 6 bases, in that order; junction bases with no gene match: 14. This CDR3 is CASRREGTKSGEQYF. DNA of the CDR3: TGTGCCAGTAGGAGGGAAGGGACTAAATCAGGCGAGCAGTACTTC.

This clone was counted between two and nine times. The rearrangement links TRBV30 to TRBJ1-6; 8 bases align to TRBD1. The V and J ends lost 2 bases and 11 bases, in that order; junction bases with no gene match: 8. CDR1 is GTSNPN, CDR2 SVGIG, per germline (reference sequence). This CDR3 region has 14 residues. This CDR3 reads CAWSLDREFTPLHF. Here the CDR3 DNA reads TGTGCCTGGAGTTTGGACAGGGAATTTACACCCCTCCACTTT.

The chain uses TRBV3-1 (or the pseudogene TRBV3-2) and TRBJ2-5; TRBD2 agrees at 14 bases. Germline values: CDR1 LGHDT, CDR2 YNNKEL (reference sequence). The ends lost 4 bases at V and 1 base at J; junction bases unmatched: 2. The CDR3 loop spans 16 amino acids. DNA of the CDR3: TGTGCCAGCAGCCCGACTAGCGGGGGGGCCCAAGAGACCCAGTACTTC. This codes for CASSPTSGGAQETQYF.

The gene calls are TRBV7-3 and TRBJ1-3; 8 bases map to TRBD1. The germline gives CDR1 SGHTA, CDR2 FQGTGA. This CDR3 region has 14 residues. V gave up 5 bases and J gave up 2 bases; unmatched junction bases: 2. CDR3 in amino acids: CASSPQGAGNTIYF. The CDR3 coding sequence is TGTGCCAGCAGCCCACAGGGGGCTGGAAACACCATATATTTT.

The chain has TRBV19 and TRBJ1-2; possible D gene TRBD1, 5 bases. Germline loops: CDR1 LNHDA, CDR2 SQIVND (reference sequence). This CDR3 has 15 amino acids. V lost 7 bases, J lost 2 bases, and 17 bases lay in between. CDR3 DNA: TGTGCCAGTACCTTCGCCGGGGGGTTGAACTATGGCTACACCTTC. It is translated as CASTFAGGLNYGYTF.

This clone appeared a single time. This rearrangement joins TRBV30 to TRBJ2-2; possibly TRBD1 for D (6 bases). Germline V gives CDR1 GTSNPN, CDR2 SVGIG (reference sequence). The CDR3 is made up of 13 amino acids. Deletions cut 7 bases from V and 1 base from J, with 10 bases between. CDR3 residues: CASWGLNTGELFF. CDR3 sequence (DNA): TGTGCCTCGTGGGGGCTGAACACCGGGGAGCTGTTTTTT. Complete variable domain (other parts from reference TRBV30 and TRBJ2-2): SQTIHQWPATLVQPVGSPLSLECTVEGTSNPNLYWYRQAAGRGLQLLFYSVGIGQISSEVPQNLSASRPQDRQFILSSKKLLLSDSGFYLCASWGLNTGELFFGEGSRLTVL.

The genes are TRBV5-5 and TRBJ1-6; TRBD1 aligns across 10 bases. Germline V lookup: CDR1 SGHKS, CDR2 YYEKEE (reference sequence). The length of the CDR3 is 17 residues. The V and J ends lost 6 bases and 9 bases, in that order; junction bases with no gene match: 15. This CDR3 reads CASIAELDRGRVSPLHF. In DNA form, the CDR3 reads TGTGCCAGCATCGCCGAATTAGACAGGGGGCGGGTTTCACCCCTCCACTTT.

The rearrangement joins TRBV7-9 to TRBJ1-2; D perhaps matches TRBD1 (5 bases). The CDR3 covers 14 residues. Trimming took off 0 bases at V and 7 bases at J, with 12 bases between the two ends. Germline lookup yields CDR1 SEHNR and CDR2 FQNEAQ (reference sequence). The CDR3 sequence is CASSLAPLQGGYTF. For the CDR3, the DNA is TGTGCCAGCAGCTTAGCACCGCTGCAGGGTGGCTACACCTTC. The variable domain in full, completed from reference TRBV7-9 and TRBJ1-2, reads DTGVSQNPRHKITKRGQNVTFRCDPISEHNRLYWYRQTLGQGPEFLTYFQNEAQLEKSRLLSDRFSAERPKGSFSTLEIQRTEQGDSAMYLCASSLAPLQGGYTFGSGTRLTVV.

The chain links TRBV6-4 to TRBJ1-3; TRBD1 matches at 8 bases. The CDR3 has 14 amino acids. With V trimmed by 6 bases and J by 4 bases, 5 bases remained unmatched. CDR1 and CDR2 from the germline V gene are MRHNA and SNTAGT. The DNA for the CDR3 is TGTGCCAGCAGCAGGGGGCGAGTCGGAAACACCATATATTTT. Translating gives CASSRGRVGNTIYF.

The chain has TRBV6-5 and TRBJ2-7, with no clear D. Germline V lookup: CDR1 MNHEY, CDR2 SVGAGI. V was pared by 4 bases and J by 3 bases, with 7 bases between. CDR3 size: 12 residues. CDR3 region: CASSSFNYEQYF. The CDR3 nucleotides are TGTGCCAGCAGTTCGTTTAACTACGAGCAGTACTTC.

This rearrangement joins TRBV2 to TRBJ1-2; D perhaps matches TRBD1 (5 bases). Germline CDR1 SNHLY, CDR2 FYNNEI. V lost 5 bases, J lost 2 bases, and 12 bases lay in between. The CDR3 runs 14 residues. The CDR3 sequence: CASSPTTVNYGYTF. Written as DNA, the CDR3 is TGTGCCAGCAGTCCCACGACAGTCAACTATGGCTACACCTTC.

This sequence joins TRBV28 and TRBJ1-1; TRBD1 aligns across 7 bases. The CDR3 is made up of 14 amino acids. Germline CDR1 reads MDHEN; CDR2 reads SYDVKM. Trimming cost V 6 bases and J 8 bases; bases outside gene matches: 12. The CDR3 loop reads CASSHHRTGGEAFF. In DNA, the CDR3 is TGTGCCAGCAGCCACCACCGGACAGGCGGGGAAGCTTTCTTT.